This T cell receptor beta chain came from a study of Graves' ophthalmopathy and Graves' hyperthyroidism. Ophthalmopathy donors' eye disease showed moderate-to-severe activity, CAS of at least 3, NOSPECS of at least 4 and duration under 3 months. Clinical symptoms, serum thyroxine, TRAb, thyroid ultrasound and orbital computed tomography formed the basis of diagnosis. Study-level findings and limits: Most thyroid clonotypes expanded beyond 0.001 frequency were also found in blood.

This clonotype was found many times. Its target is not known. Researchers took RNA transcripts and amplified TCR beta CDR3 regions from them. The library came from an HTBI-primed first-round RT-PCR and a second-round multiplex PCR. One entry per CDR3 protein, called by TCRdb with MiXCR from the multiplex PCR reads. Of 170,000 or so distinct CDR3 sequences listed, about 40% were seen once; the top ten hold 5.8%. Sequenced sample: peripheral blood. The sequence derives from a woman aged 40-49 years with Graves' ophthalmopathy.

The CDR3 sequence: CASSLGGAYQETQYF. The CDR3 nucleotides read TGTGCCAGCAGCCTAGGGGGGGCGTACCAAGAGACCCAGTACTTC. The rearrangement joins TRBV9 to TRBJ2-5; possibly TRBD2 for D (7 bases). Trimming stripped 4 bases from V and 0 bases from J, with 13 bases between. The CDR3 loop spans 15 amino acids. Germline values: CDR1 SGDLS, CDR2 YYNGEE.